This paragraph reports one T cell receptor beta chain. Its antigen is currently unknown. Profiling relied on immunoSEQ multiplex PCR, and the TCRdb table lists in-frame clones only, not all of them. The table shows roughly 110,000 clones, with less than 95% occurring only once. Germline V gene sequence: CDR1 LNHDA, CDR2 SQIVND (reference sequence). V trimming: 5 bases; J trimming: 5 bases; junction bases outside the gene matches: 8. This CDR3 has 15 residues. This specimen comes from a study of T cell responses to AZD1222 COVID-19 vaccine. Study-wide results and limits: Clonal diversity may have been underestimated, and the donors were mostly white British, with more females than males. The span of vaccine-associated CD4 TCRs extended across spike, with dominance at 160-218 and 743-854. Baseline seropositivity occurred in only a handful of AZD1222 recipients.

V gene TRBV19 combines with J gene TRBJ2-7; 11 nucleotides align to TRBD1. The sample was peripheral blood, taken 28 days after the second AZD1222 dose. The sequence came from an adult who received the AZD1222 COVID-19 vaccine. In DNA form, the CDR3 reads TGTGCCAGTAGTGACCGGGACAGGGGGATCAACGAGCAGTACTTC. Its translation: CASSDRDRGINEQYF.